The 5 T cell receptor beta chains below all came from one sample that was sequenced in a study of blood T cell repertoires in COVID-19. Sequenced by immunoSEQ multiplex PCR; TCRdb stores in-frame clones only, minus some. This repertoire shows 55,000 to 80,000 clones, roughly 86% found once; its top ten account for roughly 0.83%. The sample comprised peripheral blood. The receptors come from a woman in her seventies with acute or convalescent COVID-19.

V gene TRBV2 combines with J gene TRBJ2-5; TRBD2 agrees at 7 bases. With V trimmed by 7 bases and J by 3 bases, 8 bases remained unmatched. The germline gives CDR1 SNHLY, CDR2 FYNNEI. This CDR3 region has 14 residues. This chain's CDR3 is CASKEGLAEETQYF. CDR3 bases: TGTGCCAGCAAGGAGGGGCTAGCGGAAGAGACCCAGTACTTC.

The gene calls are TRBV11-3 and TRBJ2-1; 7 positions match TRBD1. In germline, CDR1 is SGHNT, CDR2 YENEEA. The junction had 17 bases not matched to a gene; V was cut back by 5 bases and J by 7 bases. The CDR3 contains 17 residues. The CDR3 sequence: CASSRGGTNLITNEQFF. CDR3 DNA sequence: TGTGCCAGCAGCCGAGGGGGCACAAACTTAATTACTAATGAGCAGTTCTTC.

This clone was detected once. This chain links TRBV19 with TRBJ1-2, with 7 bases matching TRBD1. The CDR3 consists of 14 residues. Germline-derived CDR1 and CDR2 are LNHDA and SQIVND (reference sequence). V shed 6 bases, J shed 0 bases, and the junction held 4 bases outside the gene matches. DNA for the CDR3: TGTGCCAGTAGCAGACAGGGACCTAACTATGGCTACACCTTC. Its protein is CASSRQGPNYGYTF.

V is TRBV3-1 (or the pseudogene TRBV3-2) and J is TRBJ1-3; D unresolved. Germline CDR1 is LGHDT and CDR2 is YNNKEL (reference sequence). The CDR3 covers 15 residues. V lost 5 bases, J lost 2 bases, and 13 bases lay in between. Here the CDR3 reads CASSTEYLAGNTIYF. Here the CDR3 DNA reads TGTGCCAGCAGCACCGAGTATTTAGCTGGAAACACCATATATTTT.

The V gene is TRBV4-1, the J gene TRBJ2-1, with D uncertain. There are 15 residues in the CDR3. Germline V lookup: CDR1 MGHRA, CDR2 YSYEKL. Deletions cut 4 bases from V and 1 base from J, with 11 bases between. CDR3 in amino acids: CASSPSRQSYNEQFF. The CDR3 nucleotides read TGCGCCAGCAGCCCTAGTCGGCAATCCTACAATGAGCAGTTCTTC.